This TCR beta chain was obtained from a study of CD8+CD57+ T cells in acquired aplastic anemia. Study-wide context: Sorted cells (CD4+ and CD8+) yielded DNA amounts that averaged around 3.5 ug.

The template for TCR beta VDJ and CDR3 sequence profiling was genomic DNA. TCRdb itself ran the reads through MiXCR, one entry per CDR3 protein. The table includes about 120,000 distinct CDR3 sequences, 45% to 60% detected once. Comments on this clonotype: The target antigen is unknown.

From germline, CDR1 is SGHTS and CDR2 YDEGEE. Trimming cost V 7 bases and J 0 bases, with 22 bases left between them. This CDR3 region has 17 residues. Study results and caveats: Between patients and controls, about 31 CD8+ CDR3 sequences were found in common. The study found no significant CD8+ Simpson's diversity difference between patients and controls.

An expansion of CD8+CD57+ cells by flow cytometry had been shown in patients chosen for sequencing. At the time of blood sampling, patients had not yet received any therapy. This receptor was identified in a human donor with aplastic anemia. The source material was sorted CD4+, CD8+, or CD8+CD57+ T cells (not recorded which) from PBMCs. The rearrangement joins TRBV5-8 to TRBJ2-5; possibly TRBD2 for D (5 bases). The CDR3 DNA is TGTGCCAGCGTCCGGGATGGAGTACAGAGGGACCAAGAGACCCAGTACTTC. It is translated as CASVRDGVQRDQETQYF.